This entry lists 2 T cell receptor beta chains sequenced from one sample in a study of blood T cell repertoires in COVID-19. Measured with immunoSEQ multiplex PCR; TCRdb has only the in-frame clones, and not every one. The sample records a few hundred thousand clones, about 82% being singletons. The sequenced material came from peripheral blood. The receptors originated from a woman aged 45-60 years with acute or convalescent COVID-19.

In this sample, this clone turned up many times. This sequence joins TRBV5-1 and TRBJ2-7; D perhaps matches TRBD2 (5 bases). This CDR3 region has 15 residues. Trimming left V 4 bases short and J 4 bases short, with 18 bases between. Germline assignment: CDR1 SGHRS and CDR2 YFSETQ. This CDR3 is CASSTWTGVGYEQYF. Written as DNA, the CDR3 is TGCGCCAGCAGCACCTGGACTGGGGTCGGTTACGAGCAGTACTTC.

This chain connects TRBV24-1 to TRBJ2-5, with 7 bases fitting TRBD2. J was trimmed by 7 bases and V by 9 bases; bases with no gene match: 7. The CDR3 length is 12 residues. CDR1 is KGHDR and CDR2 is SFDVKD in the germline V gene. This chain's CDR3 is CATALGEGTQYF. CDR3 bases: TGTGCCACCGCTTTGGGGGAGGGGACCCAGTACTTC.